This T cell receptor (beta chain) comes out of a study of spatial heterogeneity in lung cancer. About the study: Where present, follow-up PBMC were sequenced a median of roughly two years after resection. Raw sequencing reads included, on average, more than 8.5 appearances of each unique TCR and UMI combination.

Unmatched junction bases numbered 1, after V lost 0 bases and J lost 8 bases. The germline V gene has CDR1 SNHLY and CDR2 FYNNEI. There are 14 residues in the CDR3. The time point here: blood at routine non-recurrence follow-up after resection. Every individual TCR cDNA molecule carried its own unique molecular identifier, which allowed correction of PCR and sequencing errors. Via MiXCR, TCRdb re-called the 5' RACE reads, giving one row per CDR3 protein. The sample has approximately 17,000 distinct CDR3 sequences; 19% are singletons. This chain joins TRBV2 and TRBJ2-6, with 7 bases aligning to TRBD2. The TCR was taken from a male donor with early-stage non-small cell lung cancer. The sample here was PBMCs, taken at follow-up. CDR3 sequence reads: CASSEAGRSNVLTF. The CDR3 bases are TGTGCCAGCAGTGAAGCCGGGAGGTCCAACGTCCTGACTTTC.